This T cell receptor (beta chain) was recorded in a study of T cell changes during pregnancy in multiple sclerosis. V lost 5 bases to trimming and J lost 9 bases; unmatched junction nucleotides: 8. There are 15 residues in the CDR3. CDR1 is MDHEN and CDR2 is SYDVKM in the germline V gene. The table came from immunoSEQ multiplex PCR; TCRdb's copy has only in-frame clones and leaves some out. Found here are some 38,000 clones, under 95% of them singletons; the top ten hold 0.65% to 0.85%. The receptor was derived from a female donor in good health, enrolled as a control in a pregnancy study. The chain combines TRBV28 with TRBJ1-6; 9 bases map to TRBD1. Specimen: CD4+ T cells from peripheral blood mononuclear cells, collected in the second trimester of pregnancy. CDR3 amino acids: CASSTPGQGASPLHF. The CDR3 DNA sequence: TGTGCCAGCAGTACCCCGGGACAGGGTGCTTCACCCCTCCACTTT.